This TCR beta chain came from a study of post-analysis software for immune sequencing data. Study summary: Some patients lacked subtype; others had relapsing-remitting, secondary progressive or progressive-relapsing disease. Study conclusions and caveats: Among multiple sclerosis patients, normalized Chao1 diversity was significantly below that of controls. Five TRBV segments were more frequent in patients than controls; TRBV5-6, TRBV5-1 and TRBV20-1 belonged to this group.

The CDR3 is 17 amino acids. Germline V gene data show CDR1 as MGHRA and CDR2 as YSYEKL. V was trimmed by 1 base and J by 0 bases, leaving 12 bases between them. The library was made from cDNA and included unique molecular identifiers. TCRdb re-analysed the PCR reads in MiXCR, keeping a single row per CDR3 protein. The data contain 600,000 to 700,000 distinct CDR3 sequences, 55% to 60% of them singletons. Details on this clonotype: Its antigen is still unknown.

The V call is TRBV4-1, the J call TRBJ1-4; D perhaps matches TRBD1 (6 bases). Sequencing was carried out using blood. This clonotype was obtained from a girl aged 2-10 years with multiple sclerosis. CDR3 loop: CASSQATGGATNEKLFF. DNA of the CDR3: TGCGCCAGCAGCCAAGCGACAGGTGGAGCAACTAATGAAAAACTGTTTTTT.